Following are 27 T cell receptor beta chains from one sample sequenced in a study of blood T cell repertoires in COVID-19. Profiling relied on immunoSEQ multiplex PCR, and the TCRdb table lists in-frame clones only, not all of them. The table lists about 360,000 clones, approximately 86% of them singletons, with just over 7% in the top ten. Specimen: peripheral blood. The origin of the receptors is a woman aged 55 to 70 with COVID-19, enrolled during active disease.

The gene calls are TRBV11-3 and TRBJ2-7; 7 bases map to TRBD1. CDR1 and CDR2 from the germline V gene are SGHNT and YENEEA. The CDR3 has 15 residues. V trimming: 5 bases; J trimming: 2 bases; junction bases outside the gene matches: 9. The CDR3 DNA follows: TGTGCCAGCAGCCCCCCGACAGGGTTTGCCTACGAGCAGTACTTC. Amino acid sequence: CASSPPTGFAYEQYF.

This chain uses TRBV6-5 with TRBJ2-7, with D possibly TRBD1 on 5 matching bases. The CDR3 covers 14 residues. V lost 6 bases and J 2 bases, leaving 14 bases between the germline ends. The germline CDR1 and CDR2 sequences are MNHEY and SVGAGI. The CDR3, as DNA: TGTGCCAGCAGCCGGATCAGGGATCCCTACGAGCAGTACTTC. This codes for CASSRIRDPYEQYF.

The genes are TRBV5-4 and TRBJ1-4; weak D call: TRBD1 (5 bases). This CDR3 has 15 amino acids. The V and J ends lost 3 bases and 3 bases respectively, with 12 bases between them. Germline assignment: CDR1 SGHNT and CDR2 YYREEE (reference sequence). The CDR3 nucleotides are TGTGCCAGCAGCTCCCCCGGGGGACCTAATGAAAAACTGTTTTTT. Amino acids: CASSSPGGPNEKLFF.

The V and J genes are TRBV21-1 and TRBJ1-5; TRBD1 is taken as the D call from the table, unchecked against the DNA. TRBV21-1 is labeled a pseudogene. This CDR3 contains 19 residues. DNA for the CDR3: TGTGCCAGCAGCAAAATAAAGGGGCGGTGGGGACAACTAAATCAGCCCCAGCATTTT. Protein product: CASSKIKGRWGQLNQPQHF.

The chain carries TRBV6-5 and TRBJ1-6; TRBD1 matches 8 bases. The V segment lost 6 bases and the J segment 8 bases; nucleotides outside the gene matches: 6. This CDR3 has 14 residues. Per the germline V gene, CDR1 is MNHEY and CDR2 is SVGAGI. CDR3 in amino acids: CASSVDRGDSPLHF. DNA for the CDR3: TGTGCCAGCAGCGTTGACAGGGGTGATTCACCCCTCCACTTT.

The CDR3 loop is CASSPGGAGELFF. For the CDR3, the DNA is TGTGCCAGCAGCCCAGGGGGCGCCGGGGAGCTGTTTTTT. The V and J genes are TRBV7-2 and TRBJ2-2; TRBD1 matches 8 bases. Germline V CDR1 and CDR2: SGHTA, FQGNSA. The CDR3 consists of 13 residues. Germline trimming cut 5 bases from V and 6 bases from J; bases unmatched to any gene: 2.

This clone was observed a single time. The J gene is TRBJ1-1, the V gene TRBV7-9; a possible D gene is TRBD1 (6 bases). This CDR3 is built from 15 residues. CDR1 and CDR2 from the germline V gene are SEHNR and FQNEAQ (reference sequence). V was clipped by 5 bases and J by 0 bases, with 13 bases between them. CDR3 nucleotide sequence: TGTGCCAGCAGCCCCCAAGGGACATTGAACACTGAAGCTTTCTTT. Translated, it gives CASSPQGTLNTEAFF.

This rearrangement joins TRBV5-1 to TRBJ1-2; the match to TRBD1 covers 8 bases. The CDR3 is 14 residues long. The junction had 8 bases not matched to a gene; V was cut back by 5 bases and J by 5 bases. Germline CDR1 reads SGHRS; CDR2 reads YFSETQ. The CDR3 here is CASSPGGAEYGYTF. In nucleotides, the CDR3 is TGCGCCAGCAGTCCAGGGGGCGCTGAATATGGCTACACCTTC.

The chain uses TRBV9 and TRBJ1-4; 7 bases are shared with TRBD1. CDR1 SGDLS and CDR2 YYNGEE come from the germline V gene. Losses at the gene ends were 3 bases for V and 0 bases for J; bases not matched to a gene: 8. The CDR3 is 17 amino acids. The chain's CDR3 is CASSGGQDWATNEKLFF. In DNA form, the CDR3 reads TGTGCCAGCAGCGGAGGACAGGACTGGGCAACTAATGAAAAACTGTTTTTT.

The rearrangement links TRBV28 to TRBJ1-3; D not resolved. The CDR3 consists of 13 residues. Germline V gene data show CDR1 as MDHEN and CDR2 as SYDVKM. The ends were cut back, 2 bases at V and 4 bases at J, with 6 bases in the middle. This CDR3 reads CASSLERGNTIYF. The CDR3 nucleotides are TGTGCCAGCAGTTTAGAGAGGGGAAACACCATATATTTT.

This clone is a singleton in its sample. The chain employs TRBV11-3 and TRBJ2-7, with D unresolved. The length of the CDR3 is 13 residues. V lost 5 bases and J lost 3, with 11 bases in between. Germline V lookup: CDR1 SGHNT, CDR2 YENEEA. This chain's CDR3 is CASSGDKDYEQYF. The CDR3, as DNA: TGTGCCAGCAGCGGTGACAAGGACTACGAGCAGTACTTC.

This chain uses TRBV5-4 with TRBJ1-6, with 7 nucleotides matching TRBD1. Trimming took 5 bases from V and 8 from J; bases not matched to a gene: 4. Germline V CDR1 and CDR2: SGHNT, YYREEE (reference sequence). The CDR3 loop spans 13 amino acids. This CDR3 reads CASRQQGDSPLHF. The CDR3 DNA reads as TGTGCCAGCAGACAGCAGGGGGATTCACCCCTCCACTTT.

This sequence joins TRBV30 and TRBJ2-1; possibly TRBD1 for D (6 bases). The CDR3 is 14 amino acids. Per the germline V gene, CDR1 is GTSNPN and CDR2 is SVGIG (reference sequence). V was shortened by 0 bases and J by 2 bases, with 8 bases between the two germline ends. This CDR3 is CAWSVRDTYNEQFF. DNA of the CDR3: TGTGCCTGGAGTGTACGGGACACCTACAATGAGCAGTTCTTC.

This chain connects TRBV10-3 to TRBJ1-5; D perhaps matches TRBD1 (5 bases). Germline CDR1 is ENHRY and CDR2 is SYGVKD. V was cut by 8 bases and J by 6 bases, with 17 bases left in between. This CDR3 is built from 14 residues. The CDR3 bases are TGTGCCATCGCTCCATCGGAGGGGCGTCAGCCCCAGCATTTT. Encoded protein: CAIAPSEGRQPQHF.

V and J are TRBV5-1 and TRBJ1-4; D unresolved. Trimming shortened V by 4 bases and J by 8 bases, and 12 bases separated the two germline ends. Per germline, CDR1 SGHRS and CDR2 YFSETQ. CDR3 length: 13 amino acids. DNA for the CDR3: TGCGCCAGCAGCCGAATGAGTCCGGAAAAACTGTTTTTT. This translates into CASSRMSPEKLFF.

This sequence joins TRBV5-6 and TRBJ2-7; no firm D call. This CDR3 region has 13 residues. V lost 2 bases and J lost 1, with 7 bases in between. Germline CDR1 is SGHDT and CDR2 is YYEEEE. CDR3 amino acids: CASSLALSYEQYF. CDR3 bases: TGTGCCAGCAGCTTAGCACTTTCCTACGAGCAGTACTTC.

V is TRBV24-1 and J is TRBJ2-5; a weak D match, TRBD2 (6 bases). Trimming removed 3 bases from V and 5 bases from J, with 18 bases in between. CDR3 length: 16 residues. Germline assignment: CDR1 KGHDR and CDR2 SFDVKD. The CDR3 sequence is CATSDGLGTGGETQYF. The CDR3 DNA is TGTGCCACCAGTGATGGGCTTGGGACCGGAGGGGAGACCCAGTACTTC.

As DNA, the CDR3 is TGTGCCAGCAGTAGGGACAGTTCTAATGAAAAACTGTTTTTT. It translates to CASSRDSSNEKLFF. The chain employs TRBV2 and TRBJ1-4, with 7 bases that match TRBD1. The junction had 3 bases not matched to a gene; V was cut back by 5 bases and J by 3 bases. CDR3 length: 14 amino acids. The germline CDR1 and CDR2 sequences are SNHLY and FYNNEI.

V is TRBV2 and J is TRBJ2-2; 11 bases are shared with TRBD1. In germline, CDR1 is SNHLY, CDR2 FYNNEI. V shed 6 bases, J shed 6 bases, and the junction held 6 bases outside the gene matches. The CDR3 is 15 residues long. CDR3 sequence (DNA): TGTGCCAGCAGCGTCCGGGGACAGGGGGCCGGGGAGCTGTTTTTT. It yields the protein CASSVRGQGAGELFF.

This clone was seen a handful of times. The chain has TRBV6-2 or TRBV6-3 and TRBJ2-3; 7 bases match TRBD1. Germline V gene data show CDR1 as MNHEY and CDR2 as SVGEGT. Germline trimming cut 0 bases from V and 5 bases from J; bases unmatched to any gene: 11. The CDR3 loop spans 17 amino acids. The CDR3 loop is CASSYSLRGREGDTQYF. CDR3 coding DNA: TGTGCCAGCAGTTACTCCCTAAGGGGGCGCGAGGGAGATACGCAGTATTTT.

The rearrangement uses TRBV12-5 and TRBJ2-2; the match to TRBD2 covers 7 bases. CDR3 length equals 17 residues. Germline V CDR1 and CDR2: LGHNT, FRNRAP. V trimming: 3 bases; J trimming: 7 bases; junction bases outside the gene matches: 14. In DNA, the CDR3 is TGTGCTAGTGGTTTCCTCGGTGGAGCGGGGCGTAGCGGGGAGCTGTTTTTT. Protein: CASGFLGGAGRSGELFF. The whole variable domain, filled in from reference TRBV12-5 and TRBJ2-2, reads DARVTQTPRHKVTEMGQEVTMRCQPILGHNTVFWYRQTMMQGLELLAYFRNRAPLDDSGMPKDRFSAEMPDATLATLKIQPSEPRDSAVYFCASGFLGGAGRSGELFFGEGSRLTVL.

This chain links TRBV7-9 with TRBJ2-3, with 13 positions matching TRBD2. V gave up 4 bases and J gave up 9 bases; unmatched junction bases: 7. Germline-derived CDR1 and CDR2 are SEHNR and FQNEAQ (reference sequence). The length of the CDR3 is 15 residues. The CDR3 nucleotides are TGTGCCAGCAGCTCTACCGGGACTAGCGGGGTCACGCAGTATTTT. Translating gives CASSSTGTSGVTQYF.

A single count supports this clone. DNA for the CDR3: TGTGCCTGGAGCCGACTAGCGGGGCGGTTAGAGACCCAGTACTTC. It yields the protein CAWSRLAGRLETQYF. The chain recombines TRBV30 with TRBJ2-5; TRBD2 aligns across 11 bases. Germline CDR1 GTSNPN, CDR2 SVGIG (reference sequence). This CDR3 has 15 amino acids. The junction had 7 bases not matched to a gene; V was cut back by 3 bases and J by 4 bases. The full variable domain, rest sourced from reference TRBV30 and TRBJ2-5, is SQTIHQWPATLVQPVGSPLSLECTVEGTSNPNLYWYRQAAGRGLQLLFYSVGIGQISSEVPQNLSASRPQDRQFILSSKKLLLSDSGFYLCAWSRLAGRLETQYFGPGTRLLVL.

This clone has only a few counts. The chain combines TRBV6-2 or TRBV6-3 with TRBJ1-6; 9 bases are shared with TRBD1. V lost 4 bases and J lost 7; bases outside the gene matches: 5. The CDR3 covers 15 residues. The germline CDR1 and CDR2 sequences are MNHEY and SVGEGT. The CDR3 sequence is CASSFYGQGNSPLHF. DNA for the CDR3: TGTGCCAGCAGTTTCTATGGACAGGGGAATTCACCCCTCCACTTT.

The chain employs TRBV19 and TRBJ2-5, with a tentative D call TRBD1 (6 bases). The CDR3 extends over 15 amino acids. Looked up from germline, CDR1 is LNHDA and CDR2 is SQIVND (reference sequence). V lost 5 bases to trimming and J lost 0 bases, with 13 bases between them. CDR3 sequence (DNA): TGTGCCAGTAGTGCGTACAGGGTTCACCAAGAGACCCAGTACTTC. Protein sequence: CASSAYRVHQETQYF.

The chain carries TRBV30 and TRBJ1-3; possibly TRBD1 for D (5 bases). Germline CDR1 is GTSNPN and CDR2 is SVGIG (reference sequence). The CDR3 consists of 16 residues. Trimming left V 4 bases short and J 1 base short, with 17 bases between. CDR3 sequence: CAWTDRRKASGNTIYF. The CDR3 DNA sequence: TGTGCCTGGACTGACAGAAGGAAAGCTTCTGGAAACACCATATATTTT.

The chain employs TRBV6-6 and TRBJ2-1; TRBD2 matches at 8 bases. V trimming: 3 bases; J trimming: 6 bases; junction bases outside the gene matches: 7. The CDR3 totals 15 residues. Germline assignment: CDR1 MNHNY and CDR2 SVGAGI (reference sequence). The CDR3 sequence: CASSYRAGEINEQFF. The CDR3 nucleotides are TGTGCCAGCAGTTATAGAGCGGGGGAGATCAATGAGCAGTTCTTC.